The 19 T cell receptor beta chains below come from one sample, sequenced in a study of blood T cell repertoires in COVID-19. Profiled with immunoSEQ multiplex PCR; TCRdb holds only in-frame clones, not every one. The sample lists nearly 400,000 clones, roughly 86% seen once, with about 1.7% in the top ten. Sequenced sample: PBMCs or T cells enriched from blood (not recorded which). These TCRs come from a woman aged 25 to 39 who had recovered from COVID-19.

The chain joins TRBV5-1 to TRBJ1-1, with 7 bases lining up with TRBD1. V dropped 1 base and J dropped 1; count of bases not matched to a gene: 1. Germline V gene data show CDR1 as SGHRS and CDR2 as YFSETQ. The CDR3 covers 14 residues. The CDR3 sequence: CASSLTGENTEAFF. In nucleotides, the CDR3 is TGCGCCAGCAGCTTGACAGGGGAGAACACTGAAGCTTTCTTT. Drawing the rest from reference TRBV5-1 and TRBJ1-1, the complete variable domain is KAGVTQTPRYLIKTRGQQVTLSCSPISGHRSVSWYQQTPGQGLQFLFEYFSETQRNKGNFPGRFSGRQFSNSRSEMNVSTLELGDSALYLCASSLTGENTEAFFGQGTRLTVV.

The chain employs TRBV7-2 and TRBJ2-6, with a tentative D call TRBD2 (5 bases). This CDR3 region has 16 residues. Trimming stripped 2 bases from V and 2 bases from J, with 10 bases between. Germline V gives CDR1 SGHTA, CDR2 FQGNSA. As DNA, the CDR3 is TGTGCCAGCAGCTTATCGGGATCTCCTGGGGCCAACGTCCTGACTTTC. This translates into CASSLSGSPGANVLTF.

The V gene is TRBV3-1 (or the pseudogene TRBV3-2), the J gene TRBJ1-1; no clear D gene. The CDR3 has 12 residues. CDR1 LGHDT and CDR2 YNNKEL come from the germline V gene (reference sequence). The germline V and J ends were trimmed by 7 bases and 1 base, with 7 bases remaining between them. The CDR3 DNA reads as TGTGCCAGCAAGAGGGAGAACACTGAAGCTTTCTTT. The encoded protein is CASKRENTEAFF.

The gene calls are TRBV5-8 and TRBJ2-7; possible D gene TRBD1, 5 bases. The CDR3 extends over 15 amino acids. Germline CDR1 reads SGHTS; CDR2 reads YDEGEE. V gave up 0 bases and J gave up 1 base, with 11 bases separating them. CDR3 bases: TGTGCCAGCAGCTTGGTTTTAGGGGTGTCCTACGAGCAGTACTTC. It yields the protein CASSLVLGVSYEQYF.

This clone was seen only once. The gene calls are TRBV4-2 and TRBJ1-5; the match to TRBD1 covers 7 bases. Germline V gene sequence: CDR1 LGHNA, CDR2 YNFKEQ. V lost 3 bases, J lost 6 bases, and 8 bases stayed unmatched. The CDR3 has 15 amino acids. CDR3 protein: CASSHRDSPGQPQHF. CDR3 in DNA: TGTGCCAGCAGCCATCGGGACAGCCCGGGTCAGCCCCAGCATTTT.

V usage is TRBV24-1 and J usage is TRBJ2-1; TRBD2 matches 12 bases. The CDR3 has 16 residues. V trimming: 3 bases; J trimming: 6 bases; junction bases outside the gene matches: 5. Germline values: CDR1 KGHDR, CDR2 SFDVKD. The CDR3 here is CATSDLPGLAGNEQFF. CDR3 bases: TGTGCCACCAGTGATCTTCCGGGACTAGCGGGCAATGAGCAGTTCTTC.

CDR3 nucleotide sequence: TGTGCCAGCAGCTTCACGGGCTATGGCTACACCTTC. Its translation is CASSFTGYGYTF. This rearrangement joins TRBV7-2 to TRBJ1-2; D unclear. The V end was cut by 3 bases, the J end by 4 bases, with 6 bases between. Germline V gene data show CDR1 as SGHTA and CDR2 as FQGNSA. The CDR3 spans 12 residues.

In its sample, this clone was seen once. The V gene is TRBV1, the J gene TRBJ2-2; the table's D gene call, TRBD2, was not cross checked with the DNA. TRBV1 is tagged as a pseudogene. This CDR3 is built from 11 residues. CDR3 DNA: TGCACCGCCCCGGAGCACGGGGAGCTGTTTTTT. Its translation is CTAPEHGELFF.

The CDR3 reads CASSPSGARDQPQHF. The CDR3 DNA reads TGTGCCAGCTCACCCTCAGGGGCGAGGGATCAGCCCCAGCATTTT. The chain is built from TRBV18 and TRBJ1-5; D possibly corresponds to TRBD1 (6 bases). CDR3 length: 15 residues. The germline V gene encodes CDR1 KGHSH and CDR2 LQKENI. V lost 3 bases and J lost 5, with 14 bases in between.

The CDR3 sequence: CAISGQGADGELFF. CDR3 DNA sequence: TGTGCCATCAGCGGACAGGGGGCGGACGGGGAGCTGTTTTTT. The chain uses TRBV10-3 and TRBJ2-2, with 11 bases lining up with TRBD1. CDR1 and CDR2 (germline): ENHRY, SYGVKD. The CDR3 sequence is 14 residues long. The ends lost 6 bases at V and 7 bases at J; junction bases unmatched: 4.

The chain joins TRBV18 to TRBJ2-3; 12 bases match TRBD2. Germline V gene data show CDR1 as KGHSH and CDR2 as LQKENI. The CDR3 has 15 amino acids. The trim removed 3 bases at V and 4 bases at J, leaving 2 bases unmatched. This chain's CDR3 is CASSPTSGSPDTQYF. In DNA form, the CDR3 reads TGTGCCAGCTCACCGACTAGCGGGAGCCCAGATACGCAGTATTTT.

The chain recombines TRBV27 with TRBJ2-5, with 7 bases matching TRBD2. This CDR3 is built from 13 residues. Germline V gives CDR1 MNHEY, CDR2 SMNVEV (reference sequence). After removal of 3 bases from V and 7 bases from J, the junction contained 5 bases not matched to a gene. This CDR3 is CASSLGGVGTQYF. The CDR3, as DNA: TGTGCCAGCAGTTTGGGGGGGGTCGGGACCCAGTACTTC.

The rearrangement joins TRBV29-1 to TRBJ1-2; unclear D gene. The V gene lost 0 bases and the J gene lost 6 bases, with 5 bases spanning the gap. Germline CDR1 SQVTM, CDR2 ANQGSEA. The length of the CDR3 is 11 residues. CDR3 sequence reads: CSVEERDGYTF. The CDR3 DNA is TGCAGCGTTGAAGAGAGGGATGGCTACACCTTC.

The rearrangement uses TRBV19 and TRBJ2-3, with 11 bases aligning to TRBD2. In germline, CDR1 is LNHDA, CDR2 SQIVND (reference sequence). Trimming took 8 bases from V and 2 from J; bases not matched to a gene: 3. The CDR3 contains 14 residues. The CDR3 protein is CASSSGGNTDTQYF. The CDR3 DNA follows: TGTGCCAGTTCTAGCGGGGGGAACACAGATACGCAGTATTTT.

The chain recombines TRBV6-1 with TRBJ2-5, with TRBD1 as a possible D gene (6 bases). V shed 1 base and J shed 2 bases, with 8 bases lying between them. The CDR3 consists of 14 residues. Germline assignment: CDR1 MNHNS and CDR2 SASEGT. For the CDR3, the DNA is TGTGCCAGCAGTGAAGGGACAGCTCAAGAGACCCAGTACTTC. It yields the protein CASSEGTAQETQYF.

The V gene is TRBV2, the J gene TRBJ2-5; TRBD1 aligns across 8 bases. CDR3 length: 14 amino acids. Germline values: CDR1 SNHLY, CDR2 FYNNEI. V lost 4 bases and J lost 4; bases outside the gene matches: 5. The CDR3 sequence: CASSGGTGAETQYF. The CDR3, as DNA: TGTGCCAGCAGTGGGGGGACAGGTGCAGAGACCCAGTACTTC.

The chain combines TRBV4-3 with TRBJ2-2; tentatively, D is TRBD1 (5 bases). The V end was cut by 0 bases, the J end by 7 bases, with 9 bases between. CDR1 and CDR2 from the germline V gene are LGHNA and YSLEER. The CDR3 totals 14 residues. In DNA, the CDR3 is TGCGCCAGCAGCCAAGAGAGACAGCACGGGGAGCTGTTTTTT. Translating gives CASSQERQHGELFF.

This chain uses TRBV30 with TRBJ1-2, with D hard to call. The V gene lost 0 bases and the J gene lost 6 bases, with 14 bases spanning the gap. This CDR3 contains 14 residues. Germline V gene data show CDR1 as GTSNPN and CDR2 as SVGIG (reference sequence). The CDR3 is CAWSVLAGKNGYTF. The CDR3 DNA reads TGTGCCTGGAGTGTACTGGCAGGAAAGAATGGCTACACCTTC.

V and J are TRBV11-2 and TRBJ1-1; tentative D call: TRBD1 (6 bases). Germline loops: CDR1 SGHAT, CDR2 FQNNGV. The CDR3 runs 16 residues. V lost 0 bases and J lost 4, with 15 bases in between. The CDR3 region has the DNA TGTGCCAGCAGCTTAGATCGGCAGGGGCTGGGCACTGAAGCTTTCTTT. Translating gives CASSLDRQGLGTEAFF. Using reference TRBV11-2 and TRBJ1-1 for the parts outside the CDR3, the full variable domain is EAGVAQSPRYKIIEKRQSVAFWCNPISGHATLYWYQQILGQGPKLLIQFQNNGVVDDSQLPKDRFSAERLKGVDSTLKIQPAKLEDSAVYLCASSLDRQGLGTEAFFGQGTRLTVV.